The 24 T cell receptor beta chains below all came from one sample that was sequenced in a study of blood T cell repertoires in COVID-19. Here immunoSEQ multiplex PCR was the method, and the copy in TCRdb shows in-frame clones only, minus some. The sample has some 80,000 clones, about 79% seen once; the top ten hold under 25%. Material: peripheral blood. The receptors shown here come from a woman in her forties or fifties with acute or convalescent COVID-19.

This clone was counted once. V usage is TRBV12-3 or TRBV12-4 and J usage is TRBJ2-7; D may be TRBD1 (6 bases). Trimming shortened V by 6 bases and J by 2 bases, and 11 bases separated the two germline ends. This CDR3 is 13 amino acids long. The CDR3 sequence is CASSMTGPYEQYF. CDR3 DNA sequence: TGTGCCAGCAGCATGACAGGACCCTACGAGCAGTACTTC.

The chain carries TRBV19 and TRBJ2-5; D remains unclear. The germline V and J ends were trimmed by 2 bases and 5 bases, with 3 bases remaining between them. The germline gives CDR1 LNHDA, CDR2 SQIVND (reference sequence). The CDR3 sequence is 11 residues long. The CDR3 DNA reads TGTGCCAGTAGTATATCGGAGACCCAGTACTTC. Residues: CASSISETQYF.

The chain uses TRBV7-3 and TRBJ2-3; tentatively, D is TRBD1 (6 bases). Between the trimmed V and J ends, which lost 5 bases and 7 bases, there was a span of 10 bases. This CDR3 has 12 residues. Germline loops: CDR1 SGHTA, CDR2 FQGTGA. The CDR3 protein is CASSLRGNTQYF. The CDR3 bases are TGTGCCAGCAGCCTGAGGGGGAATACGCAGTATTTT.

This sequence joins TRBV4-2 and TRBJ2-5, with D tentatively TRBD2 (6 bases). V was trimmed by 1 base and J by 4 bases, leaving 16 bases between them. The CDR3 has 16 residues. CDR1 is LGHNA, CDR2 YNFKEQ, per germline. DNA of the CDR3: TGTGCCAGCAGCCAAGGTGGGACCGGGGGAGGAGAGACCCAGTACTTC. The encoded protein is CASSQGGTGGGETQYF.

This sequence joins TRBV9 and TRBJ2-1, with 8 nucleotides matching TRBD1. CDR3 length equals 14 residues. Looked up from germline, CDR1 is SGDLS and CDR2 is YYNGEE. The ends lost 4 bases at V and 9 bases at J; junction bases unmatched: 9. DNA of the CDR3: TGTGCCAGCAGCTTCTCCGCGGACAGGGCTGAGCAGTTCTTC. Protein sequence: CASSFSADRAEQFF.

This clone was detected only once. This chain links TRBV6-5 with TRBJ2-1, with TRBD2 identical over 7 bases. The CDR3 runs to 13 residues. Looked up from germline, CDR1 is MNHEY and CDR2 is SVGAGI. Trimming at V came to 6 bases and at J to 10 bases, leaving 9 bases not matched to a gene. CDR3 DNA sequence: TGTGCCAGCAGAATCTTGAGCGGGGTGGAGCAGTTCTTC. Its protein is CASRILSGVEQFF.

The gene calls are TRBV10-3 and TRBJ2-2; D may be TRBD1 (5 bases). V gave up 4 bases and J gave up 4 bases, with 16 bases separating them. The CDR3 is 16 residues long. The germline V gene has CDR1 ENHRY and CDR2 SYGVKD. The CDR3 is CAISGVAGLSTGELFF. The CDR3, as DNA: TGTGCCATCAGTGGAGTGGCAGGGTTGAGCACCGGGGAGCTGTTTTTT.

The chain employs TRBV18 and TRBJ1-2, with D possibly matching TRBD1 (6 bases). The germline V gene has CDR1 KGHSH and CDR2 LQKENI. CDR3 length: 13 residues. V gave up 2 bases and J gave up 7 bases, with 11 bases separating them. The CDR3 DNA reads TGTGCCAGCTCACCAGGACAGAACCCTGGCTACACCTTC. It codes for CASSPGQNPGYTF.

This clone was counted once. V is TRBV30 and J is TRBJ1-2, with TRBD1 as a possible D gene (6 bases). V lost 0 bases and J 5 bases, leaving 13 bases between the germline ends. This CDR3 contains 14 residues. The germline V gene has CDR1 GTSNPN and CDR2 SVGIG (reference sequence). CDR3: CAWSVQKGEYGYTF. For the CDR3, the DNA is TGTGCCTGGAGTGTTCAGAAGGGGGAATATGGCTACACCTTC. Filled out from reference TRBV30 and TRBJ1-2, the complete variable domain reads SQTIHQWPATLVQPVGSPLSLECTVEGTSNPNLYWYRQAAGRGLQLLFYSVGIGQISSEVPQNLSASRPQDRQFILSSKKLLLSDSGFYLCAWSVQKGEYGYTFGSGTRLTVV.

The chain links TRBV3-1 (or the pseudogene TRBV3-2) to TRBJ2-5; 10 nucleotides align to TRBD2. CDR3 length: 14 amino acids. The V segment lost 4 bases and the J segment 5 bases; nucleotides outside the gene matches: 4. CDR1 is LGHDT and CDR2 is YNNKEL in the germline V gene (reference sequence). The CDR3 DNA follows: TGTGCCAGCAGCCCTAGCGGGAGAAGGGAGACCCAGTACTTC. Protein: CASSPSGRRETQYF.

This rearrangement joins TRBV5-5 to TRBJ2-1, with 8 nucleotides matching TRBD2. V gave up 0 bases and J gave up 0 bases; unmatched junction bases: 8. This CDR3 has 18 amino acids. Germline V gene data show CDR1 as SGHKS and CDR2 as YYEKEE (reference sequence). This CDR3 is CASSLVEGLGVSYNEQFF. The CDR3 region has the DNA TGTGCCAGCAGCTTGGTAGAGGGACTAGGGGTCTCCTACAATGAGCAGTTCTTC.

The sample holds a few counts of this clone. This rearrangement joins TRBV2 to TRBJ1-1, with unresolved D. The germline gives CDR1 SNHLY, CDR2 FYNNEI. This CDR3 spans 16 amino acids. The V gene lost 0 bases and the J gene lost 2 bases, with 13 bases spanning the gap. CDR3 residues: CASSEALRGSNTEAFF. The CDR3 coding sequence is TGTGCCAGCAGTGAAGCGCTTCGAGGTTCAAACACTGAAGCTTTCTTT.

This chain joins TRBV7-8 and TRBJ2-7; 8 bases fit TRBD2. V lost 5 bases and J lost 7; bases outside the gene matches: 10. Germline CDR1 is SGHVS and CDR2 is FQNEAQ. CDR3 length equals 14 residues. CDR3 in DNA: TGTGCCAGCAGCCATAGCGGGGAGACTACGGAGCAGTACTTC. It encodes CASSHSGETTEQYF.

The chain uses TRBV7-8 and TRBJ2-6; D perhaps matches TRBD1 (7 bases). CDR1 is SGHVS and CDR2 is FQNEAQ in the germline V gene. Trimming removed 3 bases at V and 2 bases at J, with 14 bases between. The length of the CDR3 is 17 residues. CDR3 in amino acids: CASSLGPRGAGANVLTF. Written as DNA, the CDR3 is TGTGCCAGCAGCTTGGGGCCCAGGGGGGCTGGGGCCAACGTCCTGACTTTC.

V usage is TRBV12-3 or TRBV12-4 and J usage is TRBJ1-5; no clear D gene. The V end was cut by 3 bases, the J end by 4 bases, with 4 bases between. This CDR3 is 12 amino acids long. The DNA for the CDR3 is TGTGCCAGCAGTTTCTCGAATCAGCCCCAGCATTTT. Protein product: CASSFSNQPQHF.

This clone was detected once. The V call is TRBV19, the J call TRBJ1-1, with D possibly TRBD1 on 5 matching bases. The CDR3 consists of 16 residues. Germline V gives CDR1 LNHDA, CDR2 SQIVND (reference sequence). Trimming shortened V by 3 bases and J by 2 bases, and 16 bases separated the two germline ends. The DNA for the CDR3 is TGTGCCAGTAGTATTAAATCGCCCGGGGGTAACACTGAAGCTTTCTTT. Its protein is CASSIKSPGGNTEAFF.

V and J are TRBV2 and TRBJ2-7; 9 nucleotides match TRBD1. Germline loops: CDR1 SNHLY, CDR2 FYNNEI. This CDR3 region has 14 residues. V was pared by 3 bases and J by 2 bases, with 2 bases of the junction left unmatched. Here the CDR3 reads CASSDRTGAYEQYF. The CDR3 bases are TGTGCCAGCAGTGACAGGACAGGGGCCTACGAGCAGTACTTC.

The rearrangement uses TRBV18 and TRBJ2-1; D possibly corresponds to TRBD1 (6 bases). The V gene lost 5 bases and the J gene lost 6 bases, with 14 bases spanning the gap. CDR3 length equals 14 residues. In germline, CDR1 is KGHSH, CDR2 LQKENI. This chain's CDR3 is CASSTTGQGNEQFF. The CDR3 DNA reads TGTGCCAGCTCAACCACAGGGCAGGGCAATGAGCAGTTCTTC.

This clone was observed once. DNA for the CDR3: TGCGCCAGCAGCTTGCTACAGGGGGACTATGGCTACACCTTC. Protein: CASSLLQGDYGYTF. The chain recombines TRBV5-1 with TRBJ1-2; 8 bases match TRBD1. Germline CDR1 and CDR2: SGHRS and YFSETQ. The CDR3 contains 14 residues. V trimming: 1 base; J trimming: 3 bases; junction bases outside the gene matches: 2. Drawing the rest from reference TRBV5-1 and TRBJ1-2, the complete variable domain is KAGVTQTPRYLIKTRGQQVTLSCSPISGHRSVSWYQQTPGQGLQFLFEYFSETQRNKGNFPGRFSGRQFSNSRSEMNVSTLELGDSALYLCASSLLQGDYGYTFGSGTRLTVV.

This clone was detected only a few times. The genes are TRBV7-2 and TRBJ2-2; 9 nucleotides align to TRBD2. The germline gives CDR1 SGHTA, CDR2 FQGNSA. The CDR3 covers 16 residues. Germline trimming cut 5 bases from V and 3 bases from J; bases unmatched to any gene: 7. Here the CDR3 reads CASSQGLAGYTGELFF. Written as DNA, the CDR3 is TGTGCCAGCAGCCAGGGGCTAGCGGGGTACACCGGGGAGCTGTTTTTT.

The genes are TRBV19 and TRBJ1-5; possibly TRBD1 for D (5 bases). The V gene's germline CDR1 is LNHDA and CDR2 SQIVND (reference sequence). CDR3 size: 17 residues. V was shortened by 3 bases and J by 1 base, with 16 bases between the two germline ends. The CDR3 coding sequence is TGTGCCAGTAGTATCGAGTGGGGGGGAGGGAGCAATCAGCCCCAGCATTTT. Amino acids: CASSIEWGGGSNQPQHF.

The chain couples TRBV7-3 to TRBJ2-7, with TRBD1 identical over 7 bases. V lost 5 bases, J lost 7 bases, and 11 bases stayed unmatched. The CDR3 consists of 14 residues. The germline CDR1 and CDR2 sequences are SGHTA and FQGTGA. CDR3 bases: TGTGCCAGCAGCCCTGGGACAGTGGCGGATGAGCAGTACTTC. Translating it yields CASSPGTVADEQYF.

This clone appeared a single time. This chain links TRBV5-4 with TRBJ2-7, with 8 nucleotides matching TRBD2. V gave up 2 bases and J gave up 3 bases; unmatched junction bases: 7. CDR1 and CDR2 (germline): SGHNT, YYREEE (reference sequence). This CDR3 spans 15 amino acids. CDR3 sequence: CASSFSGGWIYEQYF. The CDR3 region has the DNA TGTGCCAGCAGCTTCTCGGGGGGGTGGATCTACGAGCAGTACTTC. Together with reference TRBV5-4 and TRBJ2-7, the CDR3 gives the full variable domain: ETGVTQSPTHLIKTRGQQVTLRCSSQSGHNTVSWYQQALGQGPQFIFQYYREEENGRGNFPPRFSGLQFPNYSSELNVNALELDDSALYLCASSFSGGWIYEQYFGPGTRLTVT.

The CDR3 nucleotides read TGTGCCTGGCAGGGGCTGGGAGCTAATGAAAAACTGTTTTTT. Protein: CAWQGLGANEKLFF. The chain uses TRBV30 and TRBJ1-4; possibly TRBD1 for D (6 bases). Germline loops: CDR1 GTSNPN, CDR2 SVGIG (reference sequence). This CDR3 has 14 amino acids. V dropped 5 bases and J dropped 3 bases, with 13 bases sitting between them.